The rows below give T cell receptor beta chains drawn from one sample of a study of blood T cell repertoires in COVID-19. Data came from immunoSEQ multiplex PCR; TCRdb stores just in-frame clones and leaves some out. The data show some 390,000 clones, with around 86% seen just once and less than 3.5% held by the top ten. The sample taken for sequencing was peripheral blood. These TCRs come from a human donor in a cohort sampled during active COVID-19. Both conserved end residues are part of each CDR3. D genes are given only for firm matches. The size field is filled for only some rows; it gives once, few, many or a size class.

j_call clone_size d_call v_call cdr3_aa cdr3_nt
TRBJ2-7 NA NA TRBV19 CASRGRSYEQYF TGTGCCTCTAGGGGCAGATCCTACGAGCAGTACTTC
TRBJ1-3 NA TRBD1 TRBV19 CASSPPGQGPGNTIYF TGTGCCAGTAGCCCCCCCGGACAGGGACCTGGAAACACCATATATTTT
TRBJ1-2 once TRBD1 TRBV2 CASRKGGAGGYTF TGTGCCAGCAGGAAAGGGGGCGCAGGTGGCTACACCTTC
TRBJ2-7 NA TRBD1 TRBV11-2 CASSFAGQGTEQYF TGTGCCAGCAGCTTCGCGGGACAGGGGACCGAGCAGTACTTC
TRBJ2-5 NA TRBD2 TRBV4-1 CASSPRLAGVGETQYF TGCGCCAGCAGCCCCCGACTAGCGGGGGTAGGTGAGACCCAGTACTTC
TRBJ2-3 NA NA TRBV5-1 CASSSSPMVTPPLTDTQYF TGCGCCAGCAGCTCTTCGCCAATGGTCACTCCTCCACTCACAGATACGCAGTATTTT
TRBJ2-5 once NA TRBV5-1 CASSLGGRDQETQYF TGCGCCAGCAGCTTGGGGGGCAGGGACCAAGAGACCCAGTACTTC
TRBJ2-7 NA NA TRBV5-1 CASSLLGLPGHYEQYF TGCGCCAGCAGCTTGCTAGGACTCCCAGGCCACTACGAGCAGTACTTC
TRBJ2-1 NA NA TRBV10-3 CAISEWTAYNEQFF TGTGCCATCAGTGAGTGGACAGCATACAATGAGCAGTTCTTC
TRBJ2-2 NA TRBD1 TRBV19 CASQQGTNTGELFF TGTGCCAGTCAACAGGGGACCAACACCGGGGAGCTGTTTTTT
TRBJ2-5 NA NA TRBV3-1/TRBV3-2 CASSQVRETWGRETQYF TGTGCCAGCAGCCAAGTTCGGGAGACCTGGGGCAGAGAGACCCAGTACTTC
TRBJ2-2 few TRBD1 TRBV2 CASRRTGYTGELFF TGTGCCAGCAGGAGGACAGGGTACACCGGGGAGCTGTTTTTT
TRBJ2-2 NA TRBD2 TRBV5-1 CASSPRTSGTPNTGELFF TGCGCCAGCAGCCCGAGGACTAGCGGGACACCGAACACCGGGGAGCTGTTTTTT
TRBJ2-3 NA NA TRBV9 CASSFPQDTQYF TGTGCCAGCAGCTTCCCCCAAGATACGCAGTATTTT
TRBJ2-7 NA TRBD2 TRBV5-8 CASSLEGSGGTSYEQYF TGTGCCAGCAGCTTGGAGGGTAGCGGGGGAACCTCCTACGAGCAGTACTTC
TRBJ2-1 few TRBD2 TRBV20-1 CSASPPGVAGDNEQFF TGCAGTGCTAGTCCCCCCGGTGTCGCGGGAGATAATGAGCAGTTCTTC
TRBJ1-4 NA NA TRBV6-6 CASSRTANEKLFF TGTGCCAGCAGTCGGACAGCTAATGAAAAACTGTTTTTT
TRBJ1-2 NA TRBD1 TRBV27 CASSFGQEYYGYTF TGTGCCAGCAGTTTCGGACAGGAGTACTATGGCTACACCTTC
TRBJ2-7 NA NA TRBV2 CASSEYFTTQYF TGTGCCAGCAGTGAGTATTTCACTACGCAGTACTTC
TRBJ2-2 NA TRBD1 TRBV5-5 CASSFLTRTGVGTGELFF TGTGCCAGCAGCTTTCTCACTAGGACAGGGGTTGGCACCGGGGAGCTGTTTTTT
TRBJ2-7 NA NA TRBV11-2 CASSSWRGKRTYEQYF TGTGCCAGCAGCTCCTGGAGAGGGAAAAGAACCTACGAGCAGTACTTC
TRBJ2-3 NA TRBD2 TRBV19 CASSGGGTYTDTQYF TGTGCCAGTAGCGGCGGGGGGACTTACACAGATACGCAGTATTTT
TRBJ2-1 NA TRBD1 TRBV7-8 CASSLATGFEQFF TGTGCCAGCAGCTTAGCGACAGGGTTTGAGCAGTTCTTC
TRBJ1-1 NA TRBD1 TRBV19 CASRDRGNTEAFF TGTGCCAGCCGGGACAGGGGGAACACTGAAGCTTTCTTT
TRBJ1-1 NA TRBD1 TRBV7-9 CASSPNRGKAFF TGTGCCAGCAGCCCCAACAGGGGTAAAGCTTTCTTT
TRBJ2-2 NA NA TRBV27 CASSPGANTGELFF TGTGCCAGCAGTCCTGGGGCCAACACCGGGGAGCTGTTTTTT
TRBJ2-7 NA NA TRBV4-2 CASSQGGDECPYEQYF TGTGCCAGCAGCCAAGGCGGTGACGAATGCCCCTACGAGCAGTACTTC
TRBJ2-7 NA TRBD1 TRBV28 CASSSSSGTGNYEQYF TGTGCCAGCAGTTCATCCTCCGGGACAGGTAACTACGAGCAGTACTTC
TRBJ2-1 NA NA TRBV7-9 CASSLPYMRVGSYNEQFF TGTGCCAGCAGCTTACCCTACATGAGGGTCGGCTCCTACAATGAGCAGTTCTTC
TRBJ1-1 NA NA TRBV5-1 CASSLTGIGRGNTEAFF TGCGCCAGCAGCTTGACGGGGATTGGTCGGGGGAACACTGAAGCTTTCTTT
TRBJ2-7 NA NA TRBV7-3 CASSPRRDSYEQYF TGTGCCAGCAGCCCGAGGAGGGACAGCTACGAGCAGTACTTC
TRBJ2-7 NA TRBD2 TRBV10-1 CASSESLTGGNYEQYF TGCGCCAGCAGTGAGTCCCTCACGGGAGGGAACTACGAGCAGTACTTC
TRBJ2-7 NA TRBD1 TRBV25-1 CASSGRDRDEQYF TGTGCCAGCAGTGGGCGGGACAGGGACGAGCAGTACTTC
TRBJ1-1 NA NA TRBV19 CASSKPAAYEAFF TGTGCCAGTAGTAAGCCGGCAGCGTATGAAGCTTTCTTT
TRBJ2-3 NA NA TRBV24-1 CATSDLRDTQYF TGTGCCACCAGTGATTTGCGGGATACGCAGTATTTT
TRBJ2-5 NA NA TRBV7-9 CASSLASGTQYF TGTGCCAGCAGCTTAGCATCCGGTACCCAGTACTTC
TRBJ2-2 few NA TRBV2 CASKRVVSTGELFF TGTGCCAGCAAGAGGGTGGTTAGCACCGGGGAGCTGTTTTTT
TRBJ2-1 NA TRBD2 TRBV3-1/TRBV3-2 CASSPISGSNNEQFF TGTGCCAGCAGTCCAATCAGCGGGAGTAACAATGAGCAGTTCTTC
TRBJ1-5 NA TRBD1 TRBV20-1 CSASRQGLVQPQHF TGCAGTGCTAGTCGACAGGGGTTGGTTCAGCCCCAGCATTTT
TRBJ2-4 NA NA TRBV4-2 CASSRTPEGRGNIQYF TGTGCCAGCAGCCGGACACCCGAAGGACGCGGCAACATTCAGTACTTC
TRBJ2-7 NA TRBD2 TRBV28 CASSSGGLSSQYF TGTGCCAGCAGTAGCGGGGGTTTATCATCGCAGTACTTC
TRBJ1-1 few NA TRBV15 CATSRDPDILNTEAFF TGTGCCACCAGCAGAGATCCGGACATCTTGAACACTGAAGCTTTCTTT
TRBJ2-1 NA NA TRBV5-1 CASSLRGIGNNEQFF TGCGCCAGCAGCTTGCGGGGGATCGGTAACAATGAGCAGTTCTTC
TRBJ2-7 NA NA TRBV5-1 CASSLRGSYEQYF TGCGCCAGCAGCCTCCGGGGCTCCTACGAGCAGTACTTC
TRBJ1-2 NA TRBD1 TRBV6-5 CASSMDRDGAGYTF TGTGCCAGCAGTATGGACAGGGACGGCGCTGGCTACACCTTC
TRBJ2-1 NA TRBD2 TRBV5-1 CASSAPGTSGWNEQFF TGCGCCAGCAGCGCACCCGGGACTAGCGGTTGGAATGAGCAGTTCTTC
TRBJ1-2 NA TRBD1 TRBV5-8 CASSPLTGIGYTF TGTGCCAGCAGCCCATTGACAGGGATCGGCTACACCTTC
TRBJ2-1 NA NA TRBV14 CASSPGLGLYNEQFF TGTGCCAGCAGCCCCGGCCTAGGTCTCTACAATGAGCAGTTCTTC
TRBJ2-2 NA NA TRBV7-3 CASSRDGAKNTGELFF TGTGCCAGCAGCAGGGATGGGGCCAAGAACACCGGGGAGCTGTTTTTT
TRBJ1-2 NA NA TRBV4-1 CASSHIGNAGDCGYTF TGCGCCAGCAGCCATATCGGGAACGCCGGGGACTGTGGCTACACCTTC
TRBJ2-7 NA NA TRBV11-2 CASSSGQFPYEQYF TGTGCCAGCAGCTCTGGACAGTTCCCCTACGAGCAGTACTTC
TRBJ2-7 NA TRBD2 TRBV19 CASSKAAGVNYEQYF TGTGCCAGTAGTAAGGCGGCGGGAGTGAACTACGAGCAGTACTTC
TRBJ2-7 NA TRBD2 TRBV4-1 CASSQDRVGTSGRVYEQYF TGCGCCAGCAGCCAGGACAGGGTAGGGACTAGCGGGAGGGTCTACGAGCAGTACTTC
TRBJ2-1 NA NA TRBV3-1/TRBV3-2 CASSQTTNNEQFF TGTGCCAGCAGCCAGACTACAAACAATGAGCAGTTCTTC
TRBJ1-6 few NA TRBV3-1/TRBV3-2 CASSQGGQGNSPLHF TGTGCCAGCAGCCAAGGGGGGCAGGGTAATTCACCCCTCCACTTT
TRBJ1-5 once NA TRBV12-3/TRBV12-4 CASTPRSNQPQHF TGTGCCAGCACCCCGAGGAGCAATCAGCCCCAGCATTTT
TRBJ1-6 NA TRBD1 TRBV3-1/TRBV3-2 CASSQADRANSPLHF TGTGCCAGCAGCCAAGCTGACAGGGCGAATTCACCCCTCCACTTT
TRBJ2-7 NA TRBD1 TRBV7-3 CASSSTGTGSEQYF TGTGCCAGCAGCTCTACCGGGACAGGGAGCGAGCAGTACTTC
TRBJ2-4 NA TRBD2 TRBV4-1 CASSQDPQAGGRAKNIQYF TGCGCCAGCAGCCAAGACCCGCAAGCGGGGGGCCGAGCCAAAAACATTCAGTACTTC